These T cell receptor beta chains were read from a single sample in a study of blood T cell repertoires in COVID-19. Here immunoSEQ multiplex PCR was the method, and the copy in TCRdb shows in-frame clones only, minus some. The table includes a few hundred thousand clones, around 90% detected once. The sample consisted of peripheral blood. The receptors stem from a woman in her forties with COVID-19, enrolled during active disease. Each CDR3 is given with its conserved first and last residue. Fields, in order: J gene, D gene, clone size, V gene, CDR3 DNA, CDR3 protein. A D gene is named only where the DNA matches it firmly. A clone size is listed for some rows: how often the clone was seen (once, few, many), or a class if it is expanded.

j_gene: TRBJ1-1; d_gene: .; abundance: .; v_gene: TRBV28; CDR3nt: TGTGCCAGCAGTACACCCTGGACAGCGAAGAACACTGAAGCTTTCTTT; CDR3aa: CASSTPWTAKNTEAFF
j_gene: TRBJ1-5; d_gene: .; abundance: .; v_gene: TRBV5-6; CDR3nt: TGTGCCAGCAGCTTCGGTCAGGGCAATCAGCCCCAGCATTTT; CDR3aa: CASSFGQGNQPQHF
j_gene: TRBJ1-1; d_gene: TRBD1; abundance: .; v_gene: TRBV6-2/TRBV6-3; CDR3nt: TGTGCCAGCAGTTACCCGGGACAGGGAGTCGGGGCTTTCTTT; CDR3aa: CASSYPGQGVGAFF
j_gene: TRBJ2-5; d_gene: .; abundance: .; v_gene: TRBV5-1; CDR3nt: TGCGCCAGCAGCTTGGCCGGGGTAGGAGAGACCCAGTACTTC; CDR3aa: CASSLAGVGETQYF
j_gene: TRBJ2-2; d_gene: TRBD2; abundance: .; v_gene: TRBV5-1; CDR3nt: TGCGCCAGCAGCTCGGGACTAGCGAGCCACACCGGGGAGCTGTTTTTT; CDR3aa: CASSSGLASHTGELFF
j_gene: TRBJ2-2; d_gene: .; abundance: .; v_gene: TRBV7-2; CDR3nt: TGTGCCAGCAGCTTACGGGGACAGAACACCGGGGAGCTGTTTTTT; CDR3aa: CASSLRGQNTGELFF
j_gene: TRBJ1-2; d_gene: TRBD1; abundance: .; v_gene: TRBV27; CDR3nt: TGTGCCAGCAGTTTATTTCCAGGGGGGCAGGGGAGCGGCTACACCTTC; CDR3aa: CASSLFPGGQGSGYTF
j_gene: TRBJ2-7; d_gene: TRBD2; abundance: .; v_gene: TRBV15; CDR3nt: TGTGCCACCAGCAGACTAGCGGGGGGTTCCTACGAGCAGTACTTC; CDR3aa: CATSRLAGGSYEQYF
j_gene: TRBJ2-1; d_gene: TRBD1; abundance: .; v_gene: TRBV5-8; CDR3nt: TGTGCCAGCAGCACTGGACAGGGCCTATACAATGAGCAGTTCTTC; CDR3aa: CASSTGQGLYNEQFF
j_gene: TRBJ1-5; d_gene: TRBD1; abundance: .; v_gene: TRBV6-6; CDR3nt: TGTGCCAGCATGACAGGGGATGGGCAGCCCCAGCATTTT; CDR3aa: CASMTGDGQPQHF
j_gene: TRBJ2-1; d_gene: .; abundance: .; v_gene: TRBV5-8; CDR3nt: TGTGCCAGCAGCTTGGTGGTTGGGACTTCCTACAATGAGCAGTTCTTC; CDR3aa: CASSLVVGTSYNEQFF
j_gene: TRBJ1-5; d_gene: TRBD1; abundance: .; v_gene: TRBV27; CDR3nt: TGTGCCAGCAGTCGGACAGGGGGTTGGCAGCCCCAGCATTTT; CDR3aa: CASSRTGGWQPQHF
j_gene: TRBJ2-3; d_gene: TRBD1; abundance: many; v_gene: TRBV27; CDR3nt: TGTGCCAGCAGTCCACAGGGGCAAATCACAGATACGCAGTATTTT; CDR3aa: CASSPQGQITDTQYF
j_gene: TRBJ2-7; d_gene: .; abundance: .; v_gene: TRBV5-1; CDR3nt: TGCGCCAGCAGCAAAGAAAGGGGCCTCTACGAGCAGTACTTC; CDR3aa: CASSKERGLYEQYF
j_gene: TRBJ1-2; d_gene: .; abundance: .; v_gene: TRBV9; CDR3nt: TGTGCCAGCAGTGAAGGAGTAAACCCCTATGGCTACACCTTC; CDR3aa: CASSEGVNPYGYTF
j_gene: TRBJ2-7; d_gene: .; abundance: .; v_gene: TRBV9; CDR3nt: TGTGCCAGCAGCGTATACGGGAGCTCCTACGAGCAGTACTTC; CDR3aa: CASSVYGSSYEQYF
j_gene: TRBJ1-1; d_gene: .; abundance: .; v_gene: TRBV28; CDR3nt: TGTGCCAGCACCCAGACAATGGAAGCTTTCTTT; CDR3aa: CASTQTMEAFF
j_gene: TRBJ1-3; d_gene: .; abundance: .; v_gene: TRBV28; CDR3nt: TGTGCCAGCAGTTTCTCGGGGGGAGCTGGAAACACCATATATTTT; CDR3aa: CASSFSGGAGNTIYF
j_gene: TRBJ2-4; d_gene: TRBD1; abundance: .; v_gene: TRBV2; CDR3nt: TGTGCCAGCAGTGACGGATTGGGACAGGGGATGTCCAAAAACATTCAGTACTTC; CDR3aa: CASSDGLGQGMSKNIQYF
j_gene: TRBJ1-5; d_gene: TRBD1; abundance: .; v_gene: TRBV3-1/TRBV3-2; CDR3nt: TGTGCCAGCAGCCCAGCCGGACAGGGGACTCAGCCCCAGCATTTT; CDR3aa: CASSPAGQGTQPQHF
j_gene: TRBJ2-5; d_gene: TRBD1; abundance: .; v_gene: TRBV12-5; CDR3nt: TGTGCTAGTGGACCGGGGACAGGGGCCGGACAAGAGACCCAGTACTTC; CDR3aa: CASGPGTGAGQETQYF
j_gene: TRBJ2-5; d_gene: TRBD2; abundance: once; v_gene: TRBV9; CDR3nt: TGTGCCAGCAGCGTAGCGGGCGGGAGGGGAGAGACCCAGTACTTC; CDR3aa: CASSVAGGRGETQYF
j_gene: TRBJ2-7; d_gene: TRBD1; abundance: .; v_gene: TRBV12-3/TRBV12-4; CDR3nt: TGTGCCAGCCGGACAGGGCCCTACGAGCAGTACTTC; CDR3aa: CASRTGPYEQYF
j_gene: TRBJ1-3; d_gene: TRBD1; abundance: .; v_gene: TRBV3-1/TRBV3-2; CDR3nt: TGTGCCAGCAGCAGGGGGCTCTCTGGAAACACCATATATTTT; CDR3aa: CASSRGLSGNTIYF
j_gene: TRBJ2-1; d_gene: .; abundance: .; v_gene: TRBV27; CDR3nt: TGTGCCAGCAGTTTAGAGCGTGCCTCCTACAATGAGCAGTTCTTC; CDR3aa: CASSLERASYNEQFF
j_gene: TRBJ2-5; d_gene: TRBD2; abundance: .; v_gene: TRBV19; CDR3nt: TGTGCCAGTAGTATAGATGTAAGGCTAGCGGGAGGAGAGACCCAGTACTTC; CDR3aa: CASSIDVRLAGGETQYF
j_gene: TRBJ1-6; d_gene: TRBD1; abundance: .; v_gene: TRBV7-2; CDR3nt: TGTGCCAGCAGCTCGGGGACAGTACCTGGTTCACCCCTCCACTTT; CDR3aa: CASSSGTVPGSPLHF
j_gene: TRBJ1-1; d_gene: TRBD1; abundance: .; v_gene: TRBV18; CDR3nt: TGTGCCAGCTCACCACCTACAGGGGTGAACACTGAAGCTTTCTTT; CDR3aa: CASSPPTGVNTEAFF
j_gene: TRBJ1-5; d_gene: .; abundance: .; v_gene: TRBV6-1; CDR3nt: TGTGCCAGCAGTGAAGGGACCGTAAGGGGGTCAGGCAATCAGCCCCAGCATTTT; CDR3aa: CASSEGTVRGSGNQPQHF
j_gene: TRBJ1-6; d_gene: TRBD1; abundance: .; v_gene: TRBV4-3; CDR3nt: TGCGCCAGCAGCCAGGACAGGAGAGGCTTTAATTCACCCCTCCACTTT; CDR3aa: CASSQDRRGFNSPLHF
j_gene: TRBJ2-5; d_gene: .; abundance: .; v_gene: TRBV28; CDR3nt: TGTGCCAGCAGTTTACGAGCCAGGGGACAAGAGACCCAGTACTTC; CDR3aa: CASSLRARGQETQYF
j_gene: TRBJ2-5; d_gene: TRBD2; abundance: .; v_gene: TRBV11-2; CDR3nt: TGTGCCAGCAGCTTAGGGACACTAGCGGGAGAGGGAGAGACCCAGTACTTC; CDR3aa: CASSLGTLAGEGETQYF
j_gene: TRBJ2-3; d_gene: .; abundance: .; v_gene: TRBV5-8; CDR3nt: TGTGCCAGCAGCTCCAGACAGGCTGATTTGTCAGATACGCAGTATTTT; CDR3aa: CASSSRQADLSDTQYF
j_gene: TRBJ1-3; d_gene: .; abundance: once; v_gene: TRBV28; CDR3nt: TGTGCCAGCATCGAATTGTCGGGGGGTGGAAACACCATATATTTT; CDR3aa: CASIELSGGGNTIYF
j_gene: TRBJ1-1; d_gene: .; abundance: .; v_gene: TRBV14; CDR3nt: TGTGCCAGCAGCCCCGGGCAAGGAGCGGGGCCGTGGACTGAAGCTTTCTTT; CDR3aa: CASSPGQGAGPWTEAFF
j_gene: TRBJ1-2; d_gene: .; abundance: .; v_gene: TRBV7-8; CDR3nt: TGTGCCAGCAGCTTAGCCCTTGGGACTAGTAACGGCTACACCTTC; CDR3aa: CASSLALGTSNGYTF
j_gene: TRBJ2-5; d_gene: .; abundance: .; v_gene: TRBV11-2; CDR3nt: TGTGCCAGCAGCTCGACAATTCGGGAGACCCAGTACTTC; CDR3aa: CASSSTIRETQYF
j_gene: TRBJ1-2; d_gene: .; abundance: .; v_gene: TRBV19; CDR3nt: TGTGCCAGTAGTCCCGGGACACGGTACTATGGCTACACCTTC; CDR3aa: CASSPGTRYYGYTF
j_gene: TRBJ2-7; d_gene: TRBD2; abundance: .; v_gene: TRBV29-1; CDR3nt: TGCAGCGTTGAAACTAGCGGGAGGATCGGGCAGTACTTC; CDR3aa: CSVETSGRIGQYF
j_gene: TRBJ1-4; d_gene: TRBD1; abundance: .; v_gene: TRBV28; CDR3nt: TGTGCCAGCATCGGGGGGACAGGGAGGATGGAAAAACTGTTTTTT; CDR3aa: CASIGGTGRMEKLFF
j_gene: TRBJ1-1; d_gene: .; abundance: .; v_gene: TRBV30; CDR3nt: TGTGCCTGGAGTGTAGCCGGGGGGACTGAAGCTTTCTTT; CDR3aa: CAWSVAGGTEAFF
j_gene: TRBJ1-1; d_gene: .; abundance: .; v_gene: TRBV18; CDR3nt: TGTGCCAGCTCAAGCACAGGTGATAACACTGAAGCTTTCTTT; CDR3aa: CASSSTGDNTEAFF
j_gene: TRBJ2-7; d_gene: TRBD1; abundance: .; v_gene: TRBV18; CDR3nt: TGTGCCAGCTCATCGACAGGGAGCTACGAGCAGTACTTC; CDR3aa: CASSSTGSYEQYF
j_gene: TRBJ2-7; d_gene: TRBD2; abundance: few; v_gene: TRBV7-9; CDR3nt: TGTGCCAGCAGCGCTGGAACGGGACTAGCGGGCTACTCCTACGAGCAGTACTTC; CDR3aa: CASSAGTGLAGYSYEQYF
j_gene: TRBJ2-7; d_gene: .; abundance: .; v_gene: TRBV4-1; CDR3nt: TGCGCCAGCAGCCAAGTATTATGGGAGTACGAGCAGTACTTC; CDR3aa: CASSQVLWEYEQYF
j_gene: TRBJ2-5; d_gene: TRBD2; abundance: .; v_gene: TRBV5-1; CDR3nt: TGCGCCAGCAGCTTGGCCTTCGCGGGAGGGCAAGAGACCCAGTACTTC; CDR3aa: CASSLAFAGGQETQYF
j_gene: TRBJ2-1; d_gene: .; abundance: .; v_gene: TRBV14; CDR3nt: TGTGCCAGCAGCCAAGATGCCCCCGCGGATGAGCAGTTCTTC; CDR3aa: CASSQDAPADEQFF
j_gene: TRBJ2-3; d_gene: .; abundance: .; v_gene: TRBV5-1; CDR3nt: TGCGCCAGCAGCTTGGTCGGGACTAGCACAGATACGCAGTATTTT; CDR3aa: CASSLVGTSTDTQYF
j_gene: TRBJ2-7; d_gene: .; abundance: .; v_gene: TRBV21-1; CDR3nt: TGTGCCAGCACCCGACAGGGATGCTTCTACGAGCAGTACTTC; CDR3aa: CASTRQGCFYEQYF
j_gene: TRBJ2-2; d_gene: TRBD2; abundance: .; v_gene: TRBV5-1; CDR3nt: TGCGCCAGCAGCCCGGGACTAGCGGGAGTATTGGCCGGGGAGCTGTTTTTT; CDR3aa: CASSPGLAGVLAGELFF
j_gene: TRBJ1-4; d_gene: TRBD1; abundance: .; v_gene: TRBV5-6; CDR3nt: TGTGCCAGCAGCTTGGTCGTCGGGACAGGATTCGAAAAACTGTTTTTT; CDR3aa: CASSLVVGTGFEKLFF
j_gene: TRBJ1-4; d_gene: .; abundance: .; v_gene: TRBV11-2; CDR3nt: TGTGCCAGCAGCTCACAGGGAACTAATGAAAAACTGTTTTTT; CDR3aa: CASSSQGTNEKLFF
j_gene: TRBJ1-1; d_gene: .; abundance: .; v_gene: TRBV7-9; CDR3nt: TGTGCCAGCAGCCACAGGGAGAACACTGAAGCTTTCTTT; CDR3aa: CASSHRENTEAFF